These T cell receptor beta chains were read from a single sample in a study of shared clonotypes between healthy human individuals. Using immunoSEQ multiplex PCR, the repertoire was profiled, and TCRdb retains in-frame clones only, with some absent. The data contain some 2.1 million clones, just under 95% of them singletons. Sequenced sample: naive CD8+ T cells from PBMCs. The origin of the receptors is a man aged 18 to 29 in good health. Some clones in this sample may be carry-over from other donors' samples. Each CDR3 is given with its conserved first and last residue. A D gene is named only where the DNA matches it firmly. Expanded clones get a size class; other rows say once, few or many, or leave the size out.

>TRBJ2-2|12|NA|NA|TRBV25-1
CASSSMSGELFF
TGTGCCAGCAGTTCCATGTCCGGGGAGCTGTTTTTT
>TRBJ2-5|17|TRBD2|NA|TRBV5-4
CASRRTLAEGVLETQYF
TGTGCCAGCAGGCGTACACTAGCGGAAGGGGTTTTGGAGACCCAGTACTTC
>TRBJ1-1|14|NA|NA|TRBV6-1
CASSELGYGTEAFF
TGTGCCAGCAGTGAATTAGGTTATGGAACTGAAGCTTTCTTT
>TRBJ1-1|17|NA|NA|TRBV10-3
CAISRSGEGGVNTEAFF
TGTGCCATCAGTAGGTCTGGGGAAGGCGGGGTGAACACTGAAGCTTTCTTT
>TRBJ2-7|14|NA|NA|TRBV6-1
CASSLRLVKYEQYF
TGTGCCAGCAGCCTCCGCTTAGTCAAGTACGAGCAGTACTTC
>TRBJ2-5|15|TRBD2|NA|TRBV18
CASSPLEREKETQYF
TGTGCCAGCTCACCACTCGAGCGGGAGAAAGAGACCCAGTACTTC
>TRBJ2-7|12|NA|once|TRBV7-2
CASSPRLYEQYF
TGTGCCAGCAGCCCCCGACTGTACGAGCAGTACTTC
>TRBJ2-7|14|TRBD1|few|TRBV6-5
CASSRGQWGREQYF
TGTGCCAGCAGTCGGGGACAGTGGGGCAGGGAGCAGTACTTC
>TRBJ1-1|12|NA|NA|TRBV5-1
CASSLGYTEAFF
TGCGCCAGCAGCTTGGGATACACTGAAGCTTTCTTT
>TRBJ1-1|15|NA|NA|TRBV25-1
CASSDLGRGTTEAFF
TGTGCCAGCAGTGATCTTGGCAGGGGCACGACTGAAGCTTTCTTT
>TRBJ2-3|16|TRBD1|NA|TRBV5-1
CASSLAGQGAPDTQYF
TGCGCCAGCAGCTTGGCGGGACAGGGGGCCCCAGATACGCAGTATTTT
>TRBJ2-3|12|NA|NA|TRBV6-1
CASRAAADTQYF
TGTGCCAGCAGGGCGGCGGCAGATACGCAGTATTTT
>TRBJ2-7|13|NA|NA|TRBV19
CASRSRDGYEQYF
TGTGCCAGTAGATCCCGGGACGGCTACGAGCAGTACTTC
>TRBJ1-5|15|TRBD1|NA|TRBV19
CASSIWDRGFQPQHF
TGTGCCAGTAGTATATGGGACAGGGGTTTTCAGCCCCAGCATTTT
>TRBJ1-2|14|NA|NA|TRBV29-1
CSVVVATGSYGYTF
TGCAGCGTTGTTGTCGCCACAGGGTCCTATGGCTACACCTTC
>TRBJ2-1|12|TRBD2|NA|TRBV6-4
CASSDRREVQFF
TGTGCCAGCAGTGACCGGCGGGAGGTCCAGTTCTTC
>TRBJ1-1|17|NA|NA|TRBV18
CASSPWDSGGGNTEAFF
TGTGCCAGCTCACCTTGGGACTCCGGAGGGGGGAACACTGAAGCTTTCTTT
>TRBJ2-7|15|TRBD2|once|TRBV19
CASSAGTSGIYEQYF
TGTGCCAGTAGTGCCGGGACTAGCGGGATCTACGAGCAGTACTTC
>TRBJ2-1|15|TRBD2|NA|TRBV19
CASSLVLAGGWEQFF
TGTGCCAGTAGCTTGGTGCTAGCGGGAGGTTGGGAGCAGTTCTTC
>TRBJ2-7|15|NA|NA|TRBV19
CASSISTDPDHEQYF
TGTGCCAGTAGTATTTCTACGGACCCGGACCACGAGCAGTACTTC
>TRBJ2-2|17|NA|NA|TRBV4-1
CASSQAVPSEYTGELFF
TGCGCCAGCAGCCAAGCGGTACCGAGCGAGTACACCGGGGAGCTGTTTTTT
>TRBJ2-7|15|NA|NA|TRBV7-2
CASSLGWNRSYEQYF
TGTGCCAGCAGCTTAGGGTGGAATAGATCCTACGAGCAGTACTTC
>TRBJ2-7|16|TRBD2|NA|TRBV10-3
CAISGGLAGGIYEQYF
TGTGCCATCAGTGGGGGACTAGCGGGAGGGATCTACGAGCAGTACTTC
>TRBJ2-7|15|NA|NA|TRBV4-2
CASSPSTGTSYEQYF
TGTGCCAGCAGCCCATCGACAGGTACCTCCTACGAGCAGTACTTC
>TRBJ2-7|16|NA|once|TRBV28
CASSSHGEGTFYEQYF
TGTGCCAGCAGTTCCCACGGTGAGGGCACTTTCTACGAGCAGTACTTC
>TRBJ2-2|15|TRBD2|NA|TRBV7-9
CASSSRTSSTGELFF
TGTGCCAGCAGCTCAAGGACTAGCAGCACCGGGGAGCTGTTTTTT
>TRBJ1-2|12|NA|NA|TRBV29-1
CSVGGESYGYTF
TGCAGCGTTGGCGGGGAAAGCTATGGCTACACCTTC
>TRBJ1-1|14|NA|NA|TRBV7-9
CASSLAKVSAEAFF
TGTGCCAGCAGCTTAGCGAAGGTTTCTGCTGAAGCTTTCTTT
>TRBJ1-6|16|NA|NA|TRBV4-3
CASSQDQPNPHSPLHF
TGCGCCAGCAGCCAAGATCAACCGAACCCCCATTCACCCCTCCACTTT
>TRBJ2-7|13|NA|NA|TRBV9
CASSVGGTYEQYF
TGTGCCAGCAGCGTAGGGGGCACCTACGAGCAGTACTTC
>TRBJ2-2|17|NA|NA|TRBV7-6
CASSPVMVRTNTGELFF
TGTGCCAGCAGCCCCGTAATGGTGCGGACGAACACCGGGGAGCTGTTTTTT
>TRBJ1-4|14|NA|NA|TRBV29-1
CSVEGLASNEKLFF
TGCAGCGTTGAAGGGTTAGCAAGTAATGAAAAACTGTTTTTT
>TRBJ2-3|14|NA|NA|TRBV6-6
CASSPQLFTDTQYF
TGTGCCAGCAGTCCACAGCTATTCACAGATACGCAGTATTTT